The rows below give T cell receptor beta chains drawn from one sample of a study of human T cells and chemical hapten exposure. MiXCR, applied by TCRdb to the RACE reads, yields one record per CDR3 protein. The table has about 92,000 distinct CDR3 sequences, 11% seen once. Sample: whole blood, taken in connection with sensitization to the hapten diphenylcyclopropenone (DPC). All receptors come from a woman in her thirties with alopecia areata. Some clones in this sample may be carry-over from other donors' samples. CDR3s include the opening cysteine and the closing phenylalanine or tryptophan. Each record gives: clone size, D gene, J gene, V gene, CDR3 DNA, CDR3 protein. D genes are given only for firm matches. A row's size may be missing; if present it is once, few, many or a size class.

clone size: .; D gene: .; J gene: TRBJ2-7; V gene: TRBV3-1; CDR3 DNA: TGTGCCAGCAGCCGGCAGGAGCCGGGGAGCTACGAGCAGTACTTC; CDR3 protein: CASSRQEPGSYEQYF
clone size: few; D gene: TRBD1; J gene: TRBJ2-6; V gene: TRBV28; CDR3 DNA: TGTGCCAGCAGTTTAGGGACAGGGGGCAGTTCTGGGGCCAACGTCCTGACTTTC; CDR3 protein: CASSLGTGGSSGANVLTF
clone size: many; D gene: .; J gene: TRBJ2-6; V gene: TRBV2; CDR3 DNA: TGTGCCAGCATGAGGGGGAGCTCTGGGGCCAACGTCCTGACTTTC; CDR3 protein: CASMRGSSGANVLTF
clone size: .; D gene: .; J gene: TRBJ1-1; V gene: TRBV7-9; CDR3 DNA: TGTGCCAGCAGCTTAGACAGAGCGAGCACTGAAGCTTTCTTT; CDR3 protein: CASSLDRASTEAFF
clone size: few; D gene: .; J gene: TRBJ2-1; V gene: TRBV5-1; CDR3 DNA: TGCGCCAGCAGCTTCTTTACGGGGAACAATGAGCAGTTCTTC; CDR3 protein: CASSFFTGNNEQFF
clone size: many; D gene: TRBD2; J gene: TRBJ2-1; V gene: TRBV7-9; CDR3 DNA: TGTGCCAGCAGCCCGGGACTAGCCTACAATGAGCAGTTCTTC; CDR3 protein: CASSPGLAYNEQFF
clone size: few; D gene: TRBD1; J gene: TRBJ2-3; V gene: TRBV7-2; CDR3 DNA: TGTGCCAGCAGCTCTTCCGGGACAGAAAGCACAGATACGCAGTATTTT; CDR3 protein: CASSSSGTESTDTQYF
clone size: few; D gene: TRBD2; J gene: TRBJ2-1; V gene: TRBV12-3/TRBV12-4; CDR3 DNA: TGTGCCAGCAGCCGAAGCGGGGCTCCCTACAATGAGCAGTTCTTC; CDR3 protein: CASSRSGAPYNEQFF
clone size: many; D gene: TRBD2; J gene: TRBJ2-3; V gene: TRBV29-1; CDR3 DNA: TGCAGCGTTGAAGTAGTTCTAGCGGGGGGGGCAGATACGCAGTATTTT; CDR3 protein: CSVEVVLAGGADTQYF
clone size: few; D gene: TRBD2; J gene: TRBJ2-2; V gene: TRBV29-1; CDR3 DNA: TGCAGCGTCCGCTGGGGGAGGGCCGGGACCGGGGAGCTGTTTTTT; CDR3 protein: CSVRWGRAGTGELFF
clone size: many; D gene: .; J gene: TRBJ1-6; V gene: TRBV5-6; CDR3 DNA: TGTGCCAGCAGCTTGAGAGGGACAATTCTGAATTCACCCCTCCACTTT; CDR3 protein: CASSLRGTILNSPLHF
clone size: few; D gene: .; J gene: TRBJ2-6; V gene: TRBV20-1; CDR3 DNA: TGCAGTGCTAGACCCGGGGGCTCTGGGGCCAACGTCCTGACTTTC; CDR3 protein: CSARPGGSGANVLTF
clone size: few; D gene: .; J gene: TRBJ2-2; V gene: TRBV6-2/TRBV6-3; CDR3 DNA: TGTGCCAGCAGTTACACCCCACTGACCGGGGAGCTGTTTTTT; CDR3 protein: CASSYTPLTGELFF
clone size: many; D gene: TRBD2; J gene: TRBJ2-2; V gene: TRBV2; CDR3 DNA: TGTGCCAGCAGTCTCCCGGAACAGCGGGGGGACACCGGGGAGCTGTTTTTT; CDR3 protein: CASSLPEQRGDTGELFF
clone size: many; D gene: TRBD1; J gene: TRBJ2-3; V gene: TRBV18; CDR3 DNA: TGTGCCAGCTCACCAGGTTCGGGGACAGTCACAGATACGCAGTATTTT; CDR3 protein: CASSPGSGTVTDTQYF
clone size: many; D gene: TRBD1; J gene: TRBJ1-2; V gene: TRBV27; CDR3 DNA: TGTGCCAGCAGTTTCGGACAGGGGGCACTGGATGGCTACACCTTC; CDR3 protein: CASSFGQGALDGYTF
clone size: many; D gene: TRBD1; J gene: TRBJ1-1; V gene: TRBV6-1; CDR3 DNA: TGTGCCAGCAGTGAAACGAGGACAGGGGGCACTGAAGCTTTCTTT; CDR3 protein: CASSETRTGGTEAFF
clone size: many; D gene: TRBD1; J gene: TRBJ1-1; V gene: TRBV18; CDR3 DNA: TGTGCCAGCTCACCACAACAGGGGAGCATAGGGGGCACTGAAGCTTTCTTT; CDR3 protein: CASSPQQGSIGGTEAFF
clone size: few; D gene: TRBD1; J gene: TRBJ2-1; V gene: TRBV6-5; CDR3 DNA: TGTGCCAGCACCCGGACAGGGGGTATCAATGAGCAGTTCTTC; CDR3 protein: CASTRTGGINEQFF
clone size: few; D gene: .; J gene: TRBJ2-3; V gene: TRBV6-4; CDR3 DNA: TGTGCCGCCAGGAGGCGGGGCGTGACAGATACGCAGTATTTT; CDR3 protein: CAARRRGVTDTQYF
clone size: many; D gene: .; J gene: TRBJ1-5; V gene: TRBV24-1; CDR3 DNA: TGTGCCACCAACAACCTTGGCAGGGGCCATAGCAATCAGCCCCAGCATTTT; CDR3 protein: CATNNLGRGHSNQPQHF
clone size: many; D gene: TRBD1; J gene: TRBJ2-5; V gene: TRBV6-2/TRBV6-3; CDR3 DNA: TGTGCCAGCTCGGGACAGGAACAAGAGACCCAGTACTTC; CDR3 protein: CASSGQEQETQYF
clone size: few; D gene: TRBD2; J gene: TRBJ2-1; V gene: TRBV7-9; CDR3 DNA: TGTGTCAGCAGCCCTTGGGCGGGAGGAGATGAGCAGTTCTTC; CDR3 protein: CVSSPWAGGDEQFF
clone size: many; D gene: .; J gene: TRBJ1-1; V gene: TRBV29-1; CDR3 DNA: TGCAGCGCCATCTCCGCGGTCTCCCCCACTGAAGCTTTCTTT; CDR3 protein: CSAISAVSPTEAFF
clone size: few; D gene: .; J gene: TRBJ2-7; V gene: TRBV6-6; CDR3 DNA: TGTGCCAGCAGTTTACCCCCGGGGACCCGGCGGCAGTACTTC; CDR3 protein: CASSLPPGTRRQYF
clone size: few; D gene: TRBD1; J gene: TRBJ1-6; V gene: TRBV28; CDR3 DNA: TGTGCCAGCAACCGGGACAGAGTGCATAATTCACCCCTCCACTTT; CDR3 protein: CASNRDRVHNSPLHF
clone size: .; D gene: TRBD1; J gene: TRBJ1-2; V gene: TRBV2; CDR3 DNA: TGTGCCAGCAGTACTGGGACAGAGACTTATGGGACCTCAAGAGGCTACACCTTC; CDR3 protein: CASSTGTETYGTSRGYTF
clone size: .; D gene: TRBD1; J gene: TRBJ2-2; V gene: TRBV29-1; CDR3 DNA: TGCAGCGTTGAGGGGACAGGAACGGCCGGGGAGCTGTTTTTT; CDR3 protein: CSVEGTGTAGELFF
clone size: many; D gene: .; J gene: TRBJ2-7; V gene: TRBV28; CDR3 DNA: TGTGCCAGCAGTTTCATCCGGGACACCAGCCACGAGCAGTACTTC; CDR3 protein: CASSFIRDTSHEQYF
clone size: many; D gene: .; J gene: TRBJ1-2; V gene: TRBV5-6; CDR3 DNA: TGTGCCAGCAGCGGGCAGAACTATGGCTACACCTTC; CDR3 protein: CASSGQNYGYTF
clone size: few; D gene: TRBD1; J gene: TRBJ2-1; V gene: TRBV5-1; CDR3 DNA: TGCGCCAGCAGCTTGGAACCTCCGGGACAGGGCATAGGTGAGCAGTTCTTC; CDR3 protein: CASSLEPPGQGIGEQFF
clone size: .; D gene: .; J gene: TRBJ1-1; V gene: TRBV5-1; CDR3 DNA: TGCGCCAGCAGCCCAGGGTATTTGAGGAACACTGAAGCTTTCTTT; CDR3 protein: CASSPGYLRNTEAFF
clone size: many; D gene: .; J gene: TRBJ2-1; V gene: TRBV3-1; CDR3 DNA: TGTGCCAGCAGCCAAGATACGGGACCATACAATGAGCAGTTCTTC; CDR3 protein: CASSQDTGPYNEQFF
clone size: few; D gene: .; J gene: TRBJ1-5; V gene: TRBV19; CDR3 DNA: TGTGCCAGTAGTACCATACATAGCAATCAGCCCCAGCATTTT; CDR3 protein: CASSTIHSNQPQHF
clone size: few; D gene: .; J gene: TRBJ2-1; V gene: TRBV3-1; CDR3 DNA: TGTGCCAGCAGCCAAGTTTCCGCGGGATGGAATGAGCAGTTCTTC; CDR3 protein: CASSQVSAGWNEQFF
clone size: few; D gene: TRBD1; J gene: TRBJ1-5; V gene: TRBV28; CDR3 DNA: TGTGCCAGCAGTTCATCGACAGGGGTTGGCAATCAGCCCCAGCATTTT; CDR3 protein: CASSSSTGVGNQPQHF
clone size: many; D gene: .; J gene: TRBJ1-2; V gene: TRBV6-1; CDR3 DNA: TGTGCCAGCAGTGTGGGACACCTCGTCAACTATGGCTACACCTTC; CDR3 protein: CASSVGHLVNYGYTF
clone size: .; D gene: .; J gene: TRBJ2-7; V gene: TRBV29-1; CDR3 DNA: TGCAGCGTAATAGTCAGCGGGTTCTCCTACGAGCAGTACTTC; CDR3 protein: CSVIVSGFSYEQYF
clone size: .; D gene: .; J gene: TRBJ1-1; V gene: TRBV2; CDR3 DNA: TGTGCCAGCACGGGGACGACTGAAGCTTTCTTT; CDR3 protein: CASTGTTEAFF
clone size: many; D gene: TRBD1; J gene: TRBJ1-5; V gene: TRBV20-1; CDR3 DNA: TGCAGTGCTAGAGCGCCGGGGACAGGGGCCAATCAGCCCCAGCATTTT; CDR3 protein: CSARAPGTGANQPQHF
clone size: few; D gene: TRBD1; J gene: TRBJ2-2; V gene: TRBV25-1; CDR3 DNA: TGTGCCAGCAGTGGACAGGGCGTCGTCACCGGGGAGCTGTTTTTT; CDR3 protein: CASSGQGVVTGELFF
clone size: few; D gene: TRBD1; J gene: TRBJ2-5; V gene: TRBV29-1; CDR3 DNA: TGCAGCGTTGAGGGGACAGCTCAAGAGACCCAGTACTTC; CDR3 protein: CSVEGTAQETQYF
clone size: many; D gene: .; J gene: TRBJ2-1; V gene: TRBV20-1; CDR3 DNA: TGCAGTGCTAAGGACGGAGGAGGCGATGAGCAGTTCTTC; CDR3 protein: CSAKDGGGDEQFF
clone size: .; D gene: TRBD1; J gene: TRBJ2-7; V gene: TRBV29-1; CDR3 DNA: TGCAGCGGTTCGGTACAAGGGGACAGGGGATATTACGAGCAGTACTTC; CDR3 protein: CSGSVQGDRGYYEQYF
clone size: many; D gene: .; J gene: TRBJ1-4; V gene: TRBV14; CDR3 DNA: TGTGCCAGCAGCCAATACCTTGGGAATGAAAAACTGTTTTTT; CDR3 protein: CASSQYLGNEKLFF
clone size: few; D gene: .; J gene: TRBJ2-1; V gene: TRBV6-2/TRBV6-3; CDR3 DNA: TGTGCCAGCAGTTACGGGGGGACCGCCTACAATGAGCAGTTCTTC; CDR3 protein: CASSYGGTAYNEQFF
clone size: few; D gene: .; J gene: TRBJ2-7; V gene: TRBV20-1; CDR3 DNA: TGCAGTGCTAGAGTAGGGTACGAGCAGTACTTC; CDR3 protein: CSARVGYEQYF
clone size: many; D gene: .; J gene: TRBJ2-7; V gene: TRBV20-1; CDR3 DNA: TGCAGTGCTGGAGAGGTTGTCGGGAGTCTTCGGTACTTC; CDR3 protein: CSAGEVVGSLRYF
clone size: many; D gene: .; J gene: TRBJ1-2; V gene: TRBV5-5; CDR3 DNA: TGTGCCAGCAGTTTCGGGACGCAAGACTATGGCTACACCTTC; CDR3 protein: CASSFGTQDYGYTF
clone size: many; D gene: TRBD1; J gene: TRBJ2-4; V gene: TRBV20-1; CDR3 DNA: TGCAGTGCTAGATGGGCAGGGGGCGTTATCAGAGCCAAAAACATTCAGTACTTC; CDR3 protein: CSARWAGGVIRAKNIQYF
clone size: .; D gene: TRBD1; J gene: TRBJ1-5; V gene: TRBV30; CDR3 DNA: TGTGCCTGGAGTGTAGGACAGGGGAATCAGCCCCAGCATTTT; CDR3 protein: CAWSVGQGNQPQHF
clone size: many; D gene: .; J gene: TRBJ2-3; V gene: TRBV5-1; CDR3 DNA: TGCGCCAGCAGCTTGGCGGTTAGCGTCCCCCCAGATACGCAGTATTTT; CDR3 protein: CASSLAVSVPPDTQYF
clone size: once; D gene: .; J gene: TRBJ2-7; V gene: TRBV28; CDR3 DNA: TGTGCCAGCAGTCTGTGGGCGGGTACCTACGAGCAGTACTTC; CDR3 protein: CASSLWAGTYEQYF
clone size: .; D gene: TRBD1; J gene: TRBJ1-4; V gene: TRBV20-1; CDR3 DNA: TGCAGTGCTACAATCCCGACAGGGGGTAATGAAAAACTGTTTTTT; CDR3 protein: CSATIPTGGNEKLFF
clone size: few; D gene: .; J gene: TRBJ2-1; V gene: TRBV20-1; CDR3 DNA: TGCAGTGCCTTAAGTCGATATGGCGGGAACTCAATCTACAATGAGCAGTTCTTC; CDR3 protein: CSALSRYGGNSIYNEQFF
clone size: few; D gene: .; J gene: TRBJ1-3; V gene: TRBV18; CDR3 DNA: TGTGCCAGCTCACCACCATCGCTTGCATACTCTGGAAACACCATATATTTT; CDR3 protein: CASSPPSLAYSGNTIYF